This T cell receptor (beta chain) was recorded in a study of cytomegalovirus exposure and HLA in healthy donors (dated by TCRdb to the late 2010s). About the investigation overall: In an earlier analysis of 450 to 750 of the donors, roughly 300 Gb of sequence data and 90 million to 120 million unique TCR beta sequences from about 190 million T cells were reported. To decide whether each TCR beta V gene segment behaved as functional or pseudogenic, an earlier analysis of several hundred of the donors relied on high-throughput TCR beta sequencing. A later genetic analysis used genome-wide SNP genotypes for 398 of the 666 donors, treating that subset as a discovery cohort. An early release that covered about 640 HLA-typed donors contained about 300 gigabases of sequencing data and 70 million to 100 million unique TCR sequences. All discovery cohort repertoires had been generated using a single sequencing platform. The T cell repertoires of several hundred subjects were profiled by immunosequencing and related to cytomegalovirus serostatus. Donor age, sex, ethnicity and CMV serostatus were compiled together with the repertoire data. The aim of the study was to test whether cataloging public T cell receptors could identify signatures of past pathogen exposure. Several DR-DQ haplotypes were handled as single units for association and clustering because linkage in the cohort was strong. Typing coverage differed by locus: A, B, C, DRB1 and DQB1 were typed in roughly 620-640 donors, DQA1 in roughly 500, DPA1 in some 600, and DPB1 in just under 490. In a later analysis, previously published TCR beta repertoires from 500 to 750 donors were re-analyzed and high-resolution HLA genotyping was added so that TCR occurrence patterns could be studied. Of the approximately 400 genotyped donors, 81% were placed in the genetic ancestry cluster associated with self-reported Caucasian donors. Rather than using new phenotypic data, the later analysis identified candidate immune exposures from TCR beta sequences and from how often those sequences occurred across donors. Among roughly 400 genotyped donors of the cohort, an average of roughly 230,000 unique TCR beta nucleotide sequences was sequenced per donor, of which roughly 17% were non-productive. In addition to the first cohort of roughly 700 subjects, a separate validation cohort of over 90 different subjects was used. High-throughput TCR immunosequencing, statistical association of individual TCRs with disease status, and machine learning were combined to predict cytomegalovirus infection status. Class I and class II HLA loci were covered by the typing at four-digit resolution. Overall study outcomes, separate from this receptor: In vitro tests confirmed that a few of the cytomegalovirus-associated TCR beta chains recognize cytomegalovirus antigens. The 87-base-pair reads could not distinguish some IMGT-functional V segments, including TRBV6-2 and TRBV6-3, so those segments were excluded. Because HLA typing was missing for some donors at each locus, association tests included only the typed subset. According to a later analysis, parvovirus B19, influenza, CMV and Epstein-Barr virus appeared linked to several top co-occurrence clusters. Correlated functional status among segregating V segments might reflect linkage disequilibrium, but an unknown experimental factor could not be ruled out. It was suggested by the authors that the approach could potentially be generalized to other disease states and immunological phenotypes. Immune exposure information for the cohort was limited to CMV serostatus. An earlier analysis of several hundred of the donors showed that most TCR beta V segments appeared in productive rearrangements either about 90% or about 30% of the time, which broadly matched IMGT annotations. Because counts were too low, roughly 16 rarely observed V segments, including chromosome 9 orphons, were excluded from the earlier analysis of several hundred of the donors. A total of 150 to 200 TCR beta chains were listed by the study as associated with cytomegalovirus. While some public TCRs were present in many individuals, most TCR sequences turned up only very rarely across donors. A further reported finding was that TCR beta sequences accurately predicted the HLA-A and HLA-B alleles for most subjects in the first cohort. In both the original and validation cohorts, the classifier was reported to diagnose cytomegalovirus status with high specificity and sensitivity. In a later analysis, HLA-associated TCR beta chains were found to be more clonally expanded and to have lower generation probabilities than equally common non-associated chains. The presence/absence analyses assumed that sequencing depth was roughly uniform across donors, and that assumption may not be true. A later analysis found that most CMV-associated TCR beta chains appeared HLA-restricted, with HLA associations seemingly driven largely by CMV exposure. V-gene and J-gene trimming of TCR beta chains was associated with a missense DCLRE1C variant in a later genetic analysis, and the association was replicated in an independent cohort. In a later analysis, some 17,000 TCR beta sequences were associated with specific HLA alleles at a false discovery rate of 0.05. The cohort was sequenced for TCR beta chains only, and without alpha or paired-chain data the features that could be detected were limited. Compared with the roughly 670-donor mean, donors in an Asian-associated ancestry cluster had fewer N-insertions in productive TCRs, according to a later genetic analysis. According to a later analysis, TCR association rates differed among HLA loci, with DRB1 alleles showing the most associated TCRs and HLA-C alleles showing the fewest. Assigning TCR associations to individual alleles was difficult when HLA alleles, especially DR and DQ, strongly co-occurred. A cluster of highly shared sequence variants was judged likely to represent a technical artifact of the sequencing pipeline.

The cohort consisted of 600 to 700 healthy bone marrow donors. At the time of sampling, all cohort members were nominally healthy, though unrecorded immune exposures were likely present. The donor was CMV seronegative and belonged to the group of approximately 320 seronegative cohort members. Every donor gave a peripheral blood sample, and the peripheral blood mononuclear cells from that sample were used for TCR beta sequencing. Genomic DNA extraction from the blood cell samples was performed with the Qiagen DNeasy Blood Extraction Kit. Based on the germline V gene, the CDR1 and CDR2 sequences are LGHNA and YSLEER. Trimmed from V: 2 bases; trimmed from J: 5 bases; junction bases lacking a gene match: 9. The CDR3 runs 16 amino acids, cysteine and phenylalanine included. Of all the DNA, just the CDR3 is kept, 48 bases in frame from base 1. The library was built by means of the immunoSEQ multiplex PCR assay. For the multiplex PCR, a mixture combining 60 forward primers for TCR Vbeta segments and 13 reverse primers for TCR Jbeta segments was used. The CDR3 region of rearranged TCR beta genes was amplified from genomic DNA by a multiplex PCR assay. The amplified TCR beta libraries were sequenced on the Illumina HiSeq System as 87-base-pair reads. Per the authors' processing: A later analysis tallied 75 million to 95 million unique TCR beta chains across the 650 to 750 repertoires, and about 12 million of those chains were shared by two or more donors. Raw reads were error-corrected and collapsed into unique sequences with a nearest-neighbor algorithm that merged closely related sequences to remove PCR and sequencing errors. CDR3 sequences were aligned to IMGT reference sequences to assign V, D and J gene segments. Each retained sequence needed at least a six-nucleotide match to both a V gene segment and a J gene segment. A rearrangement was called productive if the CDR3 had no stop codons and remained in frame with V and J, and every other rearrangement was called non-productive. Following IMGT convention, CDR3 was defined as the stretch from the second conserved V-encoded cysteine to the conserved J-encoded phenylalanine. The earlier analysis of about 560 of the donors excluded any sequence lacking an unambiguous match to a single V gene segment. An earlier analysis of about 590 of the donors classified V segments as functional when productive rearrangements were above 56.7% and as segregating when the standard deviation between donors was above 5%. A statistical classification framework was built to diagnose cytomegalovirus status from the catalog of TCR beta chain sequences. A later analysis assigned V and J genes by comparing TCR nucleotide sequences with IMGT/GENE-DB human TR gene sequences. The TCRdist pipeline was used in a later analysis to assign CDR3 sequences and most-parsimonious VDJ recombination scenarios. In a later analysis, each TCR beta chain was defined by its CDR3 amino acid sequence together with its V-gene family, and reads without a unique V-gene family were excluded. To address suspected cross-contamination and a sequencing artifact, a later analysis removed 450 to 700 highly shared, low-generation-probability nucleotide sequences. In a later analysis, a clonal expansion index was calculated for each public chain from normalized within-repertoire ranks of inferred template counts. In a later analysis, generation probabilities were computed using a VDJ recombination model fitted to out-of-frame rearrangements, and the results were checked against IGoR. A later analysis scored TCR-TCR, TCR-HLA and TCR-CMV co-occurrence with hypergeometric tests, applying a repertoire-size bias correction to TCR pairs. False discovery rates were estimated in a later analysis by permuting HLA or CMV assignments 20 times. A later analysis grouped co-occurring TCRs with DBSCAN, adding TCRdist sequence similarity when clustering within HLA-allele-positive subsets. Co-occurrence clustering excluded repertoires with fewer than 30,000 or more than 120,000 public chains, plus five with anomalous nucleotide sharing. Not all clones reach the TCRdb copy of this immuneACCESS table, which keeps in-frame sequences only. Checked studies attribute under half of the gap to unresolved V genes and leave the rest unexplained. V and J calls and clone size are given by that table; D and trimming were obtained from the DNA. For this sample there are about 160,000 clones; approximately 77% appear just once. The top ten hold around 2.6% of the sample.

In the case of this clone: This clone's antigen is unknown. There are no base qualities to consult, and no much larger clone falls within one base.

Sequenced sample: PBMCs. The TCR originated in a female donor in good health and CMV-seronegative. The rearranged segments are TRBV4-3 and TRBJ2-5, with 9 bases matching TRBD2. The CDR3 protein: CASSQRLAELGETQYF. The DNA sequence is given as TGCGCCAGCAGCCAAAGACTAGCGGAGCTGGGGGAGACCCAGTACTTC.